Included here is one TCR beta chain sequence, with context. Its specificity is not known. The PCR was carried out with 60 Vbeta primers and 13 Jbeta primers. Generated by immunoSEQ multiplex PCR, the TCRdb table keeps only in-frame clones and is missing some. Recorded for this sample: 130,000 or so clones. The data derive from a study of cytomegalovirus exposure and HLA in healthy donors. CDR1 SGHRS and CDR2 YFSETQ come from the germline V gene. The CDR3 loop spans 16 amino acids. General observations from the study: V- and J-gene trimming of TCR beta was linked (in a later analysis) to a missense DCLRE1C variant.

The material sequenced was PBMCs. The TCR was taken from a woman in her sixties or seventies in good health and CMV-seronegative. The chain couples TRBV5-1 to TRBJ2-5; 8 positions match TRBD1. Judging by the DNA end, TRBJ2-7 fits better; the J call may be wrong. The CDR3 sequence is CASSLAGGQGQYEQYF. CDR3 bases: TGCGCCAGCAGCTTGGCGGGTGGACAGGGTCAGTACGAGCAGTACTTC.